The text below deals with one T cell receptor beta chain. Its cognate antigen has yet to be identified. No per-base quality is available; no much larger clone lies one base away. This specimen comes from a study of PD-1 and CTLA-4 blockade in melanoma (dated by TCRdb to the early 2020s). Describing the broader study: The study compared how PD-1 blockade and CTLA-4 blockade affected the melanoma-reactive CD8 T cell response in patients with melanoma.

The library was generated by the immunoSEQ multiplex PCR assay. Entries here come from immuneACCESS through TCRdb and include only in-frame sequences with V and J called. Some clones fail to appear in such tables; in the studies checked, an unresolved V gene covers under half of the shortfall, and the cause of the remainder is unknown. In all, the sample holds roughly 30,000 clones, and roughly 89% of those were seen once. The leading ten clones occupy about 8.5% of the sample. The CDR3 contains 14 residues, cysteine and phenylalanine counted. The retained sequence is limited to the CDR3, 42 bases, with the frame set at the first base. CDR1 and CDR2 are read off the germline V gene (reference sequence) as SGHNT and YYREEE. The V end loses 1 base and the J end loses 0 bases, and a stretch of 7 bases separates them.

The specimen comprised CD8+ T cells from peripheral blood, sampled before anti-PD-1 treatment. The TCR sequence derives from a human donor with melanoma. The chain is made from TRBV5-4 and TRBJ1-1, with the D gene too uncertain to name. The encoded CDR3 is CASSLWVMNTEAFF. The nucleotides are TGTGCCAGCAGCTTGTGGGTAATGAACACTGAAGCTTTCTTT.